Listed below are T cell receptor beta chains from one sample, sequenced in a study of blood T cell repertoires in COVID-19. Clones were sequenced by immunoSEQ multiplex PCR, and TCRdb holds only the in-frame ones, with some missing. The table lists a few hundred thousand clones, roughly 90% of them singletons. The sample consisted of PBMCs or T cells enriched from blood (not recorded which). These receptors were taken from a woman between 40 and 55 years old who had recovered from COVID-19. Both conserved end residues are part of each CDR3. The D gene is left open where the match is weak. Size tells how often a clone was seen (once, few, many) or the class of an expanded clone, and some rows leave it out.

D gene	V gene	clone size	CDR3 length	J gene	CDR3 protein	CDR3 DNA
TRBD2	TRBV3-1/TRBV3-2	NA	14	TRBJ2-5	CASSQGLAGETQYF	TGTGCCAGCAGCCAAGGGCTAGCGGGAGAGACCCAGTACTTC
NA	TRBV5-6	once	14	TRBJ2-4	CASSSTVAKNIQYF	TGTGCCAGCAGCTCGACAGTAGCCAAAAACATTCAGTACTTC
NA	TRBV12-5	NA	13	TRBJ1-1	CASGLDAGTEAFF	TGTGCTAGTGGTTTGGATGCGGGCACTGAAGCTTTCTTT
NA	TRBV5-1	NA	14	TRBJ2-5	CASSEQGGQETQYF	TGCGCCAGCAGCGAACAGGGCGGCCAAGAGACCCAGTACTTC
TRBD1	TRBV5-5	NA	13	TRBJ1-1	CASSQTGSTEAFF	TGTGCCAGCAGCCAGACAGGGAGCACTGAAGCTTTCTTT
TRBD1	TRBV7-9	NA	16	TRBJ2-1	CASSVELGTGGNEQFF	TGTGCCAGCAGCGTCGAACTAGGGACAGGGGGCAATGAGCAGTTCTTC
TRBD1	TRBV20-1	few	19	TRBJ1-5	CSASGLVTGESVGNQPQHF	TGCAGTGCTAGTGGGTTAGTGACAGGGGAATCTGTGGGCAATCAGCCCCAGCATTTT
NA	TRBV2	NA	16	TRBJ2-7	CASSEGPELSSYEQYF	TGTGCCAGCAGTGAGGGGCCGGAACTGAGCTCCTACGAGCAGTACTTC
NA	TRBV6-1	NA	13	TRBJ1-4	CASSDRGSEKLFF	TGTGCCAGCAGTGACAGGGGAAGCGAAAAACTGTTTTTT
NA	TRBV6-4	NA	13	TRBJ2-2	CASSAKGAGELFF	TGTGCCAGCAGTGCGAAGGGAGCCGGGGAGCTGTTTTTT
NA	TRBV20-1	NA	11	TRBJ1-2	CSASTRGGYTF	TGCAGTGCTAGCACTCGGGGTGGCTACACCTTC
NA	TRBV10-2	NA	17	TRBJ2-1	CASSESTVGISKNEQFF	TGCGCCAGCAGTGAGTCGACAGTGGGGATTAGTAAGAATGAGCAGTTCTTC
TRBD1	TRBV7-6	NA	21	TRBJ2-2	CASSHLLPGQGPRRGTGELFF	TGTGCCAGCAGTCACCTACTTCCAGGACAGGGGCCGCGGAGGGGCACCGGGGAGCTGTTTTTT
NA	TRBV4-3	NA	20	TRBJ1-4	CASSQDLGERWAVTNEKLFF	TGCGCCAGCAGCCAAGATCTTGGGGAGAGGTGGGCCGTAACTAATGAAAAACTGTTTTTT
NA	TRBV9	NA	13	TRBJ2-5	CASSARLQETQYF	TGTGCCAGCAGCGCGAGACTCCAAGAGACCCAGTACTTC
NA	TRBV29-1	NA	15	TRBJ2-2	CSVKGAGTDTGELFF	TGCAGCGTAAAAGGGGCGGGAACGGACACCGGGGAGCTGTTTTTT